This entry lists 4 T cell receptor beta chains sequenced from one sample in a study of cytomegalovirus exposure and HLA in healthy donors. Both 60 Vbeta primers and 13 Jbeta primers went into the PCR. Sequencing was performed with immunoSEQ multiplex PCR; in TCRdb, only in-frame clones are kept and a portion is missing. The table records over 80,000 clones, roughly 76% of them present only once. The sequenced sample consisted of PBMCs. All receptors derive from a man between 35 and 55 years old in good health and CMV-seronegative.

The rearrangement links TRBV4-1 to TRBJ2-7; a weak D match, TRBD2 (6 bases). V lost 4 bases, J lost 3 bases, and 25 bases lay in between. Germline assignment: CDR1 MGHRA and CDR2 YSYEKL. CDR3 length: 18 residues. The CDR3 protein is CASSRRSRWQGGDYEQYF. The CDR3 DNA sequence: TGCGCCAGCAGCCGAAGATCCCGTTGGCAGGGCGGGGACTACGAGCAGTACTTC.

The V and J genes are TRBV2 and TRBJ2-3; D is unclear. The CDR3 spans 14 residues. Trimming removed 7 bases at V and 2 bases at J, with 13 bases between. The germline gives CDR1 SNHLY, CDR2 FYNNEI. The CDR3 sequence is CASTRSGSTDTQYF. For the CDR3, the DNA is TGTGCCAGCACTCGGTCGGGTTCCACAGATACGCAGTATTTT. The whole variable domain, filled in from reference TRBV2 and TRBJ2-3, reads EPEVTQTPSHQVTQMGQEVILRCVPISNHLYFYWYRQILGQKVEFLVSFYNNEISEKSEIFDDQFSVERPDGSNFTLKIRSTKLEDSAMYFCASTRSGSTDTQYFGPGTRLTVL.

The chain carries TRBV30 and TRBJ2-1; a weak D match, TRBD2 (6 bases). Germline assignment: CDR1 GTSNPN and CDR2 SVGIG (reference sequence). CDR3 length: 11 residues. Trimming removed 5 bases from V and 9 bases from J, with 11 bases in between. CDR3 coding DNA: TGTGCCTGGGGGTTCGGGGGTGAGCAGTTCTTC. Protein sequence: CAWGFGGEQFF.

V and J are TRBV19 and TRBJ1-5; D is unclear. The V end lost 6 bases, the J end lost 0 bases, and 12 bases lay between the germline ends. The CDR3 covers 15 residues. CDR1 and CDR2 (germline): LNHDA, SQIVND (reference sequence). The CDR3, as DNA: TGTGCCAGTAGCCTTTCAAGCTATAGCAATCAGCCCCAGCATTTT. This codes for CASSLSSYSNQPQHF. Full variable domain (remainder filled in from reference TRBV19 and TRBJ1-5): DGGITQSPKYLFRKEGQNVTLSCEQNLNHDAMYWYRQDPGQGLRLIYYSQIVNDFQKGDIAEGYSVSREKKESFPLTVTSAQKNPTAFYLCASSLSSYSNQPQHFGDGTRLSIL.